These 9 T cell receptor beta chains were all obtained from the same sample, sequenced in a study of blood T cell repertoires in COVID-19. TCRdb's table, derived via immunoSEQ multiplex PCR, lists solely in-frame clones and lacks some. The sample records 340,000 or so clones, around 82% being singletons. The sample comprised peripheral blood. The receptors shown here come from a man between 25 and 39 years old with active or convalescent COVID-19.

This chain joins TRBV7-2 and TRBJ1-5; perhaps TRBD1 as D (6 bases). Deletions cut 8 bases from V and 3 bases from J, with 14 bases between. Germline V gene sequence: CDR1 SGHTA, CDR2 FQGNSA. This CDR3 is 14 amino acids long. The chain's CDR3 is CASDTGNPNQPQHF. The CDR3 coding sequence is TGTGCCAGCGACACAGGGAACCCCAATCAGCCCCAGCATTTT.

CDR3 bases: TGTGCCAGCAGCTTAGGCCCCTCCCCGGGGGAGACCCAGTACTTC. Residues: CASSLGPSPGETQYF. The chain joins TRBV11-3 to TRBJ2-5; possibly TRBD2 for D (5 bases). Trimming took 1 base from V and 5 from J, leaving 14 bases between them. Germline-derived CDR1 and CDR2 are SGHNT and YENEEA. The CDR3 consists of 15 residues. The whole variable domain, remainder taken from reference TRBV11-3 and TRBJ2-5, is EAGVVQSPRYKIIEKKQPVAFWCNPISGHNTLYWYLQNLGQGPELLIRYENEEAVDDSQLPKDRFSAERLKGVDSTLKIQPAELGDSAVYLCASSLGPSPGETQYFGPGTRLLVL.

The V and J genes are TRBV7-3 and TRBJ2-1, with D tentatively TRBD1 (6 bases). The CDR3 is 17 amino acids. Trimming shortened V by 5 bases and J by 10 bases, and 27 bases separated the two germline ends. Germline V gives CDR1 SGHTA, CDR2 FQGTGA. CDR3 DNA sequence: TGTGCCAGCAGCCGGGGACATAACTTACTAGTCGACGACGAGCAGTTCTTC. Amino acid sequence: CASSRGHNLLVDDEQFF. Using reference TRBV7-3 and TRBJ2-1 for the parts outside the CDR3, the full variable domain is GAGVSQTPSNKVTEKGKYVELRCDPISGHTALYWYRQSLGQGPEFLIYFQGTGAADDSGLPNDRFFAVRPEGSVSTLKIQRTERGDSAVYLCASSRGHNLLVDDEQFFGPGTRLTVL.

The CDR3 DNA reads as TGTGCCAGCAGCTCCCGTGGACAGGGAGGAGAGGGCTACACCTTC. It yields the protein CASSSRGQGGEGYTF. The chain recombines TRBV7-9 with TRBJ1-2; 8 bases match TRBD1. Germline V gene data show CDR1 as SEHNR and CDR2 as FQNEAQ (reference sequence). V lost 4 bases and J lost 8; bases outside the gene matches: 12. This CDR3 has 15 residues.

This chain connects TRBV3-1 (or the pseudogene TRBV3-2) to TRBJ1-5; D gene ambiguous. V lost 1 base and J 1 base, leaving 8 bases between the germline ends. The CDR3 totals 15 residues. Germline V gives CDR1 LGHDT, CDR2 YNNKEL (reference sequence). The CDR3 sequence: CASSQAGGSNQPQHF. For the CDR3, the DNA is TGTGCCAGCAGCCAAGCGGGTGGGAGCAATCAGCCCCAGCATTTT.

The CDR3 DNA follows: TGTGCCAGTAGTGCGGACAGGGTGGGAGTCGGCTACACCTTC. This sequence encodes CASSADRVGVGYTF. The chain combines TRBV19 with TRBJ1-2; TRBD1 aligns across 8 bases. The CDR3 is made up of 14 amino acids. CDR1 is LNHDA and CDR2 is SQIVND in the germline V gene (reference sequence). The trim removed 5 bases at V and 8 bases at J, leaving 10 bases unmatched.

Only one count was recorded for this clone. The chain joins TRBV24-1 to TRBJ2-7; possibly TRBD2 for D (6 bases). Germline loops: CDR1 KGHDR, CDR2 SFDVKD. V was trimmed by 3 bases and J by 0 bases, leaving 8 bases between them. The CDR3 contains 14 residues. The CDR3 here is CATSDGGTSYEQYF. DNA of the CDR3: TGTGCCACCAGTGATGGGGGGACCTCCTACGAGCAGTACTTC.

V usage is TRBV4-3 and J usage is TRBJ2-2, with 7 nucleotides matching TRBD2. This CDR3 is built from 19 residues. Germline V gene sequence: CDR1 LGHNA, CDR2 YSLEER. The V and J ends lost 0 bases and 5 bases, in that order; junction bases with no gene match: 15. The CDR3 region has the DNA TGCGCCAGCAGCCAAGATCTTTATGCGGTTCAGGGAGGGACCGGGGAGCTGTTTTTT. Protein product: CASSQDLYAVQGGTGELFF.

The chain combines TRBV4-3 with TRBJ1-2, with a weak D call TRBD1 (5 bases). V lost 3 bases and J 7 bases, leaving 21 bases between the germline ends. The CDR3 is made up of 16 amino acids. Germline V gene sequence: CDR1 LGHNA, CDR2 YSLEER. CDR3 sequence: CASSQGRALFRGGYTF. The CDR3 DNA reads TGCGCCAGCAGCCAGGGCAGGGCTCTTTTTAGGGGTGGCTACACCTTC.